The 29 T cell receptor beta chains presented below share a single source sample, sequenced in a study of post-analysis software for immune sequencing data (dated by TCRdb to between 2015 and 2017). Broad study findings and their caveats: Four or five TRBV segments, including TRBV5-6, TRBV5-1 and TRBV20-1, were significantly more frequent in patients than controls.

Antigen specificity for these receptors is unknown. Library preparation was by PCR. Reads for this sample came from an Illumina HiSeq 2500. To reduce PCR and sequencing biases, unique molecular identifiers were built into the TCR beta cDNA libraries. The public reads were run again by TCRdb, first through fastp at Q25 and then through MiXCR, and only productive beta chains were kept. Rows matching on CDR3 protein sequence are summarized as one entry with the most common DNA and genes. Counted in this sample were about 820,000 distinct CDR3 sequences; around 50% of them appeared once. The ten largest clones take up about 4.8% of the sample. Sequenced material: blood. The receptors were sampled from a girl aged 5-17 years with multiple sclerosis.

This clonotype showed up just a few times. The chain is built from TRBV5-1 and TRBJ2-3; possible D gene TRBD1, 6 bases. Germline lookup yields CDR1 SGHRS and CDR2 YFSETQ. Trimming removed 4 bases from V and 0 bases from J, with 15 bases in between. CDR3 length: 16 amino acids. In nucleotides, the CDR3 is TGCGCCAGCAGCATAGGGGGTTTCGCTAGCACAGATACGCAGTATTTT. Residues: CASSIGGFASTDTQYF.

The CDR3 loop reads CASGIRESGGYTF. For the CDR3, the DNA is TGTGCCAGCGGCATCCGGGAAAGTGGTGGCTACACCTTC. The J gene is TRBJ1-2, the V gene TRBV19, with D unclear. The V gene's germline CDR1 is LNHDA and CDR2 SQIVND (reference sequence). The CDR3 is made up of 13 amino acids. V was trimmed by 9 bases and J by 7 bases, leaving 18 bases between them.

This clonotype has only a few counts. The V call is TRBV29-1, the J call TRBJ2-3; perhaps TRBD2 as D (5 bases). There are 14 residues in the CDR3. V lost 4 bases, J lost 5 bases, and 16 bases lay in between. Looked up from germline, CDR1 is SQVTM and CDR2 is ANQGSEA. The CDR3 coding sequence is TGCAGCGTTGCGAACAGCGGAAAGGGAGATACGCAGTATTTT. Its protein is CSVANSGKGDTQYF.

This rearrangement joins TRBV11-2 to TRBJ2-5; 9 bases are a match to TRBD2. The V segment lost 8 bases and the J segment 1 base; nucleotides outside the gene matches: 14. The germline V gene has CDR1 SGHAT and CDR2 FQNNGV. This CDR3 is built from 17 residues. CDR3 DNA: TGTGCCAGCCGCGCTCGGGTAGCGGGGGACACCCAAGAGACCCAGTACTTC. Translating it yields CASRARVAGDTQETQYF. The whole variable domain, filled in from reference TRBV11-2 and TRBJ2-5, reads EAGVAQSPRYKIIEKRQSVAFWCNPISGHATLYWYQQILGQGPKLLIQFQNNGVVDDSQLPKDRFSAERLKGVDSTLKIQPAKLEDSAVYLCASRARVAGDTQETQYFGPGTRLLVL.

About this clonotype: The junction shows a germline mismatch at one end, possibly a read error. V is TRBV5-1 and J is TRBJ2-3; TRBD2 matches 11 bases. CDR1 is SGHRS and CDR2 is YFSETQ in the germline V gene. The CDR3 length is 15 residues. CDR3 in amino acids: CTSSTLAGGGDTQYF. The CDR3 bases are TGCACCAGCAGCACCCTAGCGGGAGGTGGAGATACGCAGTATTTT.

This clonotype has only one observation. The CDR3 is CSAYSRSNQPQHF. In nucleotides, the CDR3 is TGCAGTGCGTACTCCCGTAGCAATCAGCCCCAGCATTTT. J is TRBJ1-5 and V is TRBV20-1; D is ambiguous. The CDR3 totals 13 residues. V lost 6 bases and J lost 0, with 9 bases in between. CDR1 is DFQATT, CDR2 SNEGSKA, per germline (reference sequence).

CDR3 residues: CASSQRQMNTEAFF. CDR3 DNA sequence: TGTGCCAGCAGCCAACGACAGATGAACACTGAAGCTTTCTTT. The chain is built from TRBV3-1 and TRBJ1-1; tentative D call: TRBD1 (5 bases). Germline CDR1 LGHDT, CDR2 YNNKEL (reference sequence). The CDR3 contains 14 residues. V was clipped by 2 bases and J by 0 bases, with 7 bases between them.

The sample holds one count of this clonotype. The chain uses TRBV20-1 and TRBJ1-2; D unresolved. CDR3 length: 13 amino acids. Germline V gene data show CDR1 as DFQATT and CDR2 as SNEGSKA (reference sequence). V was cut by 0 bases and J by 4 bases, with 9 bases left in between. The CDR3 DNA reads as TGCAGTGCTAGAGACGACACATCCTATGGCTACACCTTC. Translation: CSARDDTSYGYTF.

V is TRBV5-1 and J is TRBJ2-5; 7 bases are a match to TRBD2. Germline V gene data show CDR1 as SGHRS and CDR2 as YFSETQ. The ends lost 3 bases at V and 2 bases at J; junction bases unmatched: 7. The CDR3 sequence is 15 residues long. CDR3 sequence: CASSSVSSGQETQYF. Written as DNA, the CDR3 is TGCGCCAGCAGCTCGGTTTCTAGCGGACAAGAGACCCAGTACTTC.

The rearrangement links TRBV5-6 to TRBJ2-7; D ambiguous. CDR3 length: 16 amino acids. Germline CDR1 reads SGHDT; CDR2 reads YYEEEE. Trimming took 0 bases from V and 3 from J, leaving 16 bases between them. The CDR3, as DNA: TGTGCCAGCAGCTTGGTGAGTAAGGTGATGGACTACGAGCAGTACTTC. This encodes CASSLVSKVMDYEQYF.

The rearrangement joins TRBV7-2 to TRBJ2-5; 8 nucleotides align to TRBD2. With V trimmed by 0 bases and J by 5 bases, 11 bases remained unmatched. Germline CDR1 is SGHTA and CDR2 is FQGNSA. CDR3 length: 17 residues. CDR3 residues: CASSLALSGRSMETQYF. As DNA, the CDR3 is TGTGCCAGCAGCTTAGCGCTGAGCGGGAGATCGATGGAGACCCAGTACTTC.

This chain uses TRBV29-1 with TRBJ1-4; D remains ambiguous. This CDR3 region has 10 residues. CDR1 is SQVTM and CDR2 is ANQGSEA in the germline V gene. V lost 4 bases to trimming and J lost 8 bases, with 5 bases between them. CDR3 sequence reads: CSVAMEKLFF. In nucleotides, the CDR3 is TGCAGCGTTGCGATGGAAAAACTGTTTTTT.

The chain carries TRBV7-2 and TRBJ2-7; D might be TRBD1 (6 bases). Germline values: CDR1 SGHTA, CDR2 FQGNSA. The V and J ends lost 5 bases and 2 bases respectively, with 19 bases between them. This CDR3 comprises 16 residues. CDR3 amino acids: CASSESRTVATYEQYF. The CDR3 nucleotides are TGTGCCAGCAGCGAATCCAGGACAGTAGCGACCTACGAGCAGTACTTC.

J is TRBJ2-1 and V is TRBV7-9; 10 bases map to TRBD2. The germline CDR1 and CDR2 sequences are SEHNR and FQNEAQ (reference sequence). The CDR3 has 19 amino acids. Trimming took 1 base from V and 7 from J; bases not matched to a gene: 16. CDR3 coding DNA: TGTGCCAGCAGCTTAGGATTGTACAGCGGGAGGGCCGAACAAAATGAGCAGTTCTTC. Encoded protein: CASSLGLYSGRAEQNEQFF.

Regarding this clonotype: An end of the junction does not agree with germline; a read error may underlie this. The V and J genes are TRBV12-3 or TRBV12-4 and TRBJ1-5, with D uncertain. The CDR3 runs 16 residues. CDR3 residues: CASSSLVALSNQPQHF. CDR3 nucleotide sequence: TGTGCCAGCAGTTCTTTGGTGGCCCTAAGCAACCAGCCTCAGCATTTT.

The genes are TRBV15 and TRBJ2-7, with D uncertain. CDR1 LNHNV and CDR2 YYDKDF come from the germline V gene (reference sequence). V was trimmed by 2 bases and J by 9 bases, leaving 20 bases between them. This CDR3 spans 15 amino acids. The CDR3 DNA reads TGTGCCACCAGCAGAACCATCCGGCCCCCGGATTGGCAGTACTTC. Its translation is CATSRTIRPPDWQYF.

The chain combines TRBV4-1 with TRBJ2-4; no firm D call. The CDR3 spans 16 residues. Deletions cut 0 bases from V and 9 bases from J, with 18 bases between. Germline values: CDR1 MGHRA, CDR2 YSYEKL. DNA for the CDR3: TGCGCCAGCAGCCAAGAAGGTCCAGGTTTTGGAAGCATTCAGTACTTC. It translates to CASSQEGPGFGSIQYF.

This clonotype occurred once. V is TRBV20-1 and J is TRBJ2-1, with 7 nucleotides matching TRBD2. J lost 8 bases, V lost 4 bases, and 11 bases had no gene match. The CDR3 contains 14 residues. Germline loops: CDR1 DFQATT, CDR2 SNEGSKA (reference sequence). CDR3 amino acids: CSANGLVNHDEQFF. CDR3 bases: TGCAGTGCTAATGGACTAGTTAATCATGATGAGCAGTTCTTC.

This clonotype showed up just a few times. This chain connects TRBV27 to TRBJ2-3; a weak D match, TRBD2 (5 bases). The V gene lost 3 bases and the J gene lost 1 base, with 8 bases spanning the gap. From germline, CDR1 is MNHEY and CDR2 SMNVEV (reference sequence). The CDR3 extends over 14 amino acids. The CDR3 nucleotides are TGTGCCAGCAGTTTTGCGGGCGGCACAGATACGCAGTATTTT. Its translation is CASSFAGGTDTQYF.

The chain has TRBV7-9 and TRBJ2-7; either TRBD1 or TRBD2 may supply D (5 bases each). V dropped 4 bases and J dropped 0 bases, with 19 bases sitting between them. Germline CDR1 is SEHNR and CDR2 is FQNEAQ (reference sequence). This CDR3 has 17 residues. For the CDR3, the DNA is TGTGCCAGCAGCTGGGACCCCCCGGGTCTGCGCTCCTACGAGCAGTACTTC. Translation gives CASSWDPPGLRSYEQYF. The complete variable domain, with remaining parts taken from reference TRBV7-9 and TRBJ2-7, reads DTGVSQNPRHKITKRGQNVTFRCDPISEHNRLYWYRQTLGQGPEFLTYFQNEAQLEKSRLLSDRFSAERPKGSFSTLEIQRTEQGDSAMYLCASSWDPPGLRSYEQYFGPGTRLTVT.

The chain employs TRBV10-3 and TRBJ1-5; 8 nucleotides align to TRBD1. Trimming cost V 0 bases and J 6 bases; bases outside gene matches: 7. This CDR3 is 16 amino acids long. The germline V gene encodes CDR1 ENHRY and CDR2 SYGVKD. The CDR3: CAISESAQGAGQPQHF. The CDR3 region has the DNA TGTGCCATCAGTGAGTCGGCTCAGGGGGCGGGTCAGCCCCAGCATTTT.

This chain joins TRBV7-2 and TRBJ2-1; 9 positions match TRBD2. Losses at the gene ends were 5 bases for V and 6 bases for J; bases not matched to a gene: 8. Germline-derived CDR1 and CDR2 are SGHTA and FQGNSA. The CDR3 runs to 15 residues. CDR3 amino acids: CASSPGTSRANEQFF. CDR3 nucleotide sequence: TGTGCCAGCAGCCCAGGGACTAGCCGGGCCAATGAGCAGTTCTTC.

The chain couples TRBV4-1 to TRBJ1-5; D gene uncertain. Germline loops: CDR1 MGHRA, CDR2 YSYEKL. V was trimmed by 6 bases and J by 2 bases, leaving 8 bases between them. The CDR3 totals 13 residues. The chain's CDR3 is CASRGYGNQPQHF. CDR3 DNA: TGCGCCAGCAGGGGGTATGGCAATCAGCCCCAGCATTTT.

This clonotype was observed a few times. The DNA for the CDR3 is TGCAGCGCCAAAGGGGGCCTGGGCGCAGAGACCCAGTACTTC. This sequence encodes CSAKGGLGAETQYF. The rearrangement joins TRBV29-1 to TRBJ2-5; 7 bases line up with TRBD1. Germline trimming cut 7 bases from V and 4 bases from J; bases unmatched to any gene: 12. Per germline, CDR1 SQVTM and CDR2 ANQGSEA. This CDR3 has 14 amino acids. Full variable domain (outside the CDR3, taken from reference TRBV29-1 and TRBJ2-5): SAVISQKPSRDICQRGTSLTIQCQVDSQVTMMFWYRQQPGQSLTLIATANQGSEATYESGFVIDKFPISRPNLTFSTLTVSNMSPEDSSIYLCSAKGGLGAETQYFGPGTRLLVL.

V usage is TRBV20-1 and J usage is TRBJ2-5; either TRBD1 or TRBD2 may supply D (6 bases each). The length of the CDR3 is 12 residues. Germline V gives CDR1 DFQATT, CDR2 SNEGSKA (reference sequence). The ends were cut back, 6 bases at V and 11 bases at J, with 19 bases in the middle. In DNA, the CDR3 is TGCAGTGCCCGGGACACGACGGGGGAGCAGTACTTC. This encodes CSARDTTGEQYF.

This CDR3 reads CASSSSRRYNEQFF. The CDR3 DNA reads TGTGCCAGCAGCTCCAGCCGGAGATACAATGAGCAGTTCTTC. The gene calls are TRBV11-2 and TRBJ2-1; D is undetermined. This CDR3 has 14 amino acids. Trimming took off 4 bases at V and 4 bases at J, with 11 bases between the two ends. Per germline, CDR1 SGHAT and CDR2 FQNNGV.

The CDR3 reads CASSPFGPGGRKVNQPQHF. The CDR3 DNA reads TGTGCCAGCAGTCCCTTCGGTCCGGGGGGAAGGAAAGTGAATCAGCCCCAGCATTTT. J is TRBJ1-5 and V is TRBV9; a possible D gene is TRBD1 (5 bases). The CDR3 covers 19 residues. Germline V gene lookup returns CDR1 SGDLS and CDR2 YYNGEE. Trimming took off 5 bases at V and 4 bases at J, with 28 bases between the two ends.

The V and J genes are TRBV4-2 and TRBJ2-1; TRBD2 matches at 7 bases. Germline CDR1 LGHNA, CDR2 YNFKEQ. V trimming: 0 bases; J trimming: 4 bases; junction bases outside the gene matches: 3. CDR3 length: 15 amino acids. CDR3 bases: TGTGCCAGCAGCCAAGAGGGGGGGGATTACAATGAGCAGTTCTTC. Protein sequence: CASSQEGGDYNEQFF.

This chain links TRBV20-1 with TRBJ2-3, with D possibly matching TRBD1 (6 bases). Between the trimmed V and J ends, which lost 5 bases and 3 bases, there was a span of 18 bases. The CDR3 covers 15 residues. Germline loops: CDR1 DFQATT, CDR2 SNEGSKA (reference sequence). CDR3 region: CSAGVQGQWTDTQYF. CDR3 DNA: TGCAGTGCTGGCGTTCAGGGGCAATGGACAGATACGCAGTATTTT.